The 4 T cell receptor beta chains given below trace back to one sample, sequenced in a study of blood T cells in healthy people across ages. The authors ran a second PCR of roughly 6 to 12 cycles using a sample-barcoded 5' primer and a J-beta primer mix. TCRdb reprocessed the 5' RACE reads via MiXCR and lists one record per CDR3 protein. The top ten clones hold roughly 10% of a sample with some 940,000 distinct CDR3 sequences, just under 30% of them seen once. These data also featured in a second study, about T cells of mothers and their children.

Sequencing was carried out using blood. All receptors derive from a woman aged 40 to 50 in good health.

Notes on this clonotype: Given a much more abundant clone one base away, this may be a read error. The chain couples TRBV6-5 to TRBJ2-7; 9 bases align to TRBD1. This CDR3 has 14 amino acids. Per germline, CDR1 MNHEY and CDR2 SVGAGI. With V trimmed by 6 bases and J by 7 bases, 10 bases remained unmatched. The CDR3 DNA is TGTGCCAGCAGACAATCCGACAGGGGGGTGGAGCAGTACTTC. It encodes CASRQSDRGVEQYF.

CDR3 in amino acids: CASSLVSNQETQYF. In DNA form, the CDR3 reads TGTGCCAGCAGTTTAGTCAGCAACCAAGAGACCCAGTACTTC. The J gene is TRBJ2-5, the V gene TRBV12-3 or TRBV12-4; D is unresolved. CDR3 size: 14 residues. Trimming shortened V by 1 base and J by 0 bases, and 6 bases separated the two germline ends.

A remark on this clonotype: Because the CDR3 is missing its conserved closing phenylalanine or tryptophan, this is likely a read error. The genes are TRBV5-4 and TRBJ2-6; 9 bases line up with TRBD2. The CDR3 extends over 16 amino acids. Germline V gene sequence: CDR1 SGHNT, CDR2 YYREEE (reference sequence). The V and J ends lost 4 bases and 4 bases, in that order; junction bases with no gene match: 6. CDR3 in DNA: TGTGCCAGCAGCATGGGACTAGCAGCGGGGGCCAACGTCCTGACTTTA. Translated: CASSMGLAAGANVLTL.

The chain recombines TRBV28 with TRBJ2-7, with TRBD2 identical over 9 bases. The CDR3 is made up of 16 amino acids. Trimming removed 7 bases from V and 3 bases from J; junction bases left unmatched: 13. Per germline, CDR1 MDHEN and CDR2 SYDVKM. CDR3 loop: CASTSLVAGVIYEQYF. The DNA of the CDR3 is TGTGCCAGCACCTCCTTGGTAGCGGGAGTGATCTACGAGCAGTACTTC.